This entry concerns a single T cell receptor beta chain. Antigen specificity is unknown. The method was immunoSEQ multiplex PCR; TCRdb's version includes in-frame clones alone and lacks a portion of them. This sample yields under 130,000 clones, of which about 90% are seen a single time; about 5% belongs to the top ten. V trimming: 4 bases; J trimming: 4 bases; junction bases outside the gene matches: 5. Germline-derived CDR1 and CDR2 are MNHEY and SVGAGI. The CDR3 is made up of 14 amino acids. These data are taken from a study of T cell responses to AZD1222 COVID-19 vaccine. About the research overall: The study pooled second doses at about 4 or about 12 weeks.

Overall study findings and caveats: Dominant at 160-218 and 743-854, vaccine-associated CD4 TCRs also spanned spike.

The specimen comprised peripheral blood, sampled on day 0 of AZD1222 vaccination. The gene calls are TRBV6-5 and TRBJ2-5; TRBD1 agrees at 8 bases. This TCR derives from an adult in good health. In DNA form, the CDR3 reads TGTGCCAGCAGTTCAGGGGGCCGCGGAGAGACCCAGTACTTC. Protein: CASSSGGRGETQYF.